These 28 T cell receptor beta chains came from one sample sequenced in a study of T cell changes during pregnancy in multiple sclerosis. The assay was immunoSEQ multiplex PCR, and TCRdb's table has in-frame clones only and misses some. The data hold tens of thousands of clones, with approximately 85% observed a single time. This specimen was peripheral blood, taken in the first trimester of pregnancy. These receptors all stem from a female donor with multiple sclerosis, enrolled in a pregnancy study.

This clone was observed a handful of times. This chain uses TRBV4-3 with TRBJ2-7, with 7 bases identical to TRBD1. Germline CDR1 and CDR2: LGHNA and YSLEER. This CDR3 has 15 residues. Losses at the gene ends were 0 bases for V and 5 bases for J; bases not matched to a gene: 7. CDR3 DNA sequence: TGCGCCAGCAGCCAAGATCTAACAGGGGACCACGAGCAGTACTTC. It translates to CASSQDLTGDHEQYF.

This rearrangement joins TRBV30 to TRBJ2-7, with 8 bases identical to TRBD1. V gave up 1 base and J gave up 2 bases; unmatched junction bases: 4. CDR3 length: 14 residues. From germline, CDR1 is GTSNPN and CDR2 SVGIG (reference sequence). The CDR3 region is CAWSGQGPPYEQYF. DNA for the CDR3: TGTGCCTGGAGTGGACAGGGGCCCCCCTACGAGCAGTACTTC.

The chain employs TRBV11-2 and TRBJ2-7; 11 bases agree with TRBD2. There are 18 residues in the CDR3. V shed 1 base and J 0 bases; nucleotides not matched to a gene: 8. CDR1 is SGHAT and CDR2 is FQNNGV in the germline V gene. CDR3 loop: CASSLGYRLAGRSYEQYF. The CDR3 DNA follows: TGTGCCAGCAGCTTAGGGTATCGACTAGCGGGACGCTCCTACGAGCAGTACTTC.

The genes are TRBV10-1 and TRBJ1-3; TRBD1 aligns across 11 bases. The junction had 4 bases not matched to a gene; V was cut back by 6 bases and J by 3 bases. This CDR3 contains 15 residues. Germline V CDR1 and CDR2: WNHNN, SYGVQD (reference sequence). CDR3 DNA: TGCGCCAGCAGCAAGGACAGGGGGCTTGGAAACACCATATATTTT. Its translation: CASSKDRGLGNTIYF.

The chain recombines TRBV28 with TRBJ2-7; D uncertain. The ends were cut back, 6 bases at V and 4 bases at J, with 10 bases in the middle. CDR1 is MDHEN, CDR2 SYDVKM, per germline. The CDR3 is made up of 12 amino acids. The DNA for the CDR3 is TGTGCCAGCAGCCTTGCCGGTTACGAGCAGTACTTC. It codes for CASSLAGYEQYF.

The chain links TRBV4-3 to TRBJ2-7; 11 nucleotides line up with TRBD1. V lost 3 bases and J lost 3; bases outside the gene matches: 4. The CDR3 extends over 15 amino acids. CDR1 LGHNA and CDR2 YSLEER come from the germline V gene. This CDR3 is CASSQPGQGVYEQYF. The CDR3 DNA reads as TGCGCCAGCAGCCAGCCGGGACAGGGGGTCTACGAGCAGTACTTC.

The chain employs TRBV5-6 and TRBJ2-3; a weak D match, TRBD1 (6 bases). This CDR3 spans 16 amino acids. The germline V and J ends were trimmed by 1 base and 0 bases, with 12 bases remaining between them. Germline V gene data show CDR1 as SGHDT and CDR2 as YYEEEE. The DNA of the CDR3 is TGTGCCAGCAGCTTGAAACAGGGTCCAAGCACAGATACGCAGTATTTT. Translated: CASSLKQGPSTDTQYF. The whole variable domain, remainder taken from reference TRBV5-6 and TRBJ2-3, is DAGVTQSPTHLIKTRGQQVTLRCSPKSGHDTVSWYQQALGQGPQFIFQYYEEEERQRGNFPDRFSGHQFPNYSSELNVNALLLGDSALYLCASSLKQGPSTDTQYFGPGTRLTVL.

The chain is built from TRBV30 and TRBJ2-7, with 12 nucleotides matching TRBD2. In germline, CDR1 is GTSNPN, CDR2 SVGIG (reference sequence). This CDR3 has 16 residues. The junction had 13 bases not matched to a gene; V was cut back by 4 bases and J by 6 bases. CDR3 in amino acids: CAWTSNPSGRAREQYF. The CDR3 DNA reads TGTGCCTGGACCTCAAACCCTAGCGGGAGGGCACGCGAGCAGTACTTC.

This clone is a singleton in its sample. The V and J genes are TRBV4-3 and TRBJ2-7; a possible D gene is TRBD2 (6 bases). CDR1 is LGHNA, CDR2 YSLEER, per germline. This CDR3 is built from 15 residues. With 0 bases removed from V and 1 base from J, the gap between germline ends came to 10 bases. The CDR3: CASSQDGGASYEQYF. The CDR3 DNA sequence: TGCGCCAGCAGCCAAGACGGCGGGGCATCCTACGAGCAGTACTTC.

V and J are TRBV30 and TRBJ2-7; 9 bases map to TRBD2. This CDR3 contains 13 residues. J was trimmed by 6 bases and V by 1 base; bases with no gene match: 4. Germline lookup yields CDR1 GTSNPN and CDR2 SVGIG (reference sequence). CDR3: CAWSGGLAGEQYF. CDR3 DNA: TGTGCCTGGAGTGGGGGACTAGCTGGCGAGCAGTACTTC.

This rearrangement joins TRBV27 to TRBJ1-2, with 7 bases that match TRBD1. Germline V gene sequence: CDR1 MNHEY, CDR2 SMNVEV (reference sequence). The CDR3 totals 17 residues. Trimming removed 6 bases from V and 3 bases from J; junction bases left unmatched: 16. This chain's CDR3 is CASSSLNQGQGDYGYTF. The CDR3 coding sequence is TGTGCCAGCAGCTCCTTAAACCAGGGTCAGGGGGACTATGGCTACACCTTC.

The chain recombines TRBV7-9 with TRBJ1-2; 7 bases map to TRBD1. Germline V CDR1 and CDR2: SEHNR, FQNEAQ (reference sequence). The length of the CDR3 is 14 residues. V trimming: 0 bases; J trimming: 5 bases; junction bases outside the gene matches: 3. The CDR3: CASSLAGQLYGYTF. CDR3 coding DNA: TGTGCCAGCAGCTTAGCGGGACAGCTTTATGGCTACACCTTC.

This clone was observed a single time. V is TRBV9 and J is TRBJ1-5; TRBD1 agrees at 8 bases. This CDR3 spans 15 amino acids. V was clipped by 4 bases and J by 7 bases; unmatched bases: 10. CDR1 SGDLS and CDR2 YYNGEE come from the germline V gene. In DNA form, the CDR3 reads TGTGCCAGCAGCTTGGAAGGACAGGGTGGCCAGCCCCAGCATTTT. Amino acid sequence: CASSLEGQGGQPQHF.

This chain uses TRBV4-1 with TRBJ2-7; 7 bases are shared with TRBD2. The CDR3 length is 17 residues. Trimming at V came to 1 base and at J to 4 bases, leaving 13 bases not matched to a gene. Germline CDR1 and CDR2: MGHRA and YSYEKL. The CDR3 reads CASSQGYQETSSYEQYF. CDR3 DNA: TGCGCCAGCAGCCAAGGTTATCAGGAGACTAGCTCTTACGAGCAGTACTTC.

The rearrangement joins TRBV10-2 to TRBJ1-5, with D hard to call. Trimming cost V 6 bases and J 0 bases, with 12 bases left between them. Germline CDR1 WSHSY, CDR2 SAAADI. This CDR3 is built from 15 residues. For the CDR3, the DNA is TGCGCCAGCAGCCATCGGGAGAATAGCAATCAGCCCCAGCATTTT. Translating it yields CASSHRENSNQPQHF.

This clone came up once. The CDR3 DNA sequence: TGCGCCAGCAGCTTCCATGTCTCCTACGAGCAGTACTTC. It codes for CASSFHVSYEQYF. The genes are TRBV5-1 and TRBJ2-7, with D uncertain. Germline CDR1 is SGHRS and CDR2 is YFSETQ. V lost 2 bases and J lost 0, with 6 bases in between. This CDR3 spans 13 amino acids.

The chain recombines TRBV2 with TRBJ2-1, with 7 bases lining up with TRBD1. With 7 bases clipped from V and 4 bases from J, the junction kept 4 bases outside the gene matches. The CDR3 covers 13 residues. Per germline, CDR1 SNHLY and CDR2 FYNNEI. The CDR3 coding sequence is TGTGCCAGCAATCCGGGACAGTACAATGAGCAGTTCTTC. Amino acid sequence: CASNPGQYNEQFF.

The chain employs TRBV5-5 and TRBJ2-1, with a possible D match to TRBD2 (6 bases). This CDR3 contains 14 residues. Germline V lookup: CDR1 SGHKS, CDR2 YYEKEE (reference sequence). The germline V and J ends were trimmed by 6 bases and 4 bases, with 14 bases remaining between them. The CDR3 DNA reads TGTGCCAGCACCTCCGGGACTGGATACAATGAGCAGTTCTTC. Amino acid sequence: CASTSGTGYNEQFF. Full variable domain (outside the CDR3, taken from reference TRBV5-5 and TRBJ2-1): DAGVTQSPTHLIKTRGQQVTLRCSPISGHKSVSWYQQVLGQGPQFIFQYYEKEERGRGNFPDRFSARQFPNYSSELNVNALLLGDSALYLCASTSGTGYNEQFFGPGTRLTVL.

The CDR3 nucleotides are TGTGCCTGGACGGGGGTGACTAGCCGAAGAACAGATACGCAGTATTTT. Its translation is CAWTGVTSRRTDTQYF. The J gene is TRBJ2-3, the V gene TRBV30, with 7 positions matching TRBD2. V trimming: 4 bases; J trimming: 3 bases; junction bases outside the gene matches: 13. The CDR3 runs 16 residues. Germline values: CDR1 GTSNPN, CDR2 SVGIG (reference sequence).

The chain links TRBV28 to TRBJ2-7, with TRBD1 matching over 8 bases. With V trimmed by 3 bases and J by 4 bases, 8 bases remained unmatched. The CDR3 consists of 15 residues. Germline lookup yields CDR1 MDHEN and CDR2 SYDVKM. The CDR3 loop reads CASSFETGVRYEQYF. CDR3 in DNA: TGTGCCAGCAGTTTTGAGACAGGGGTTCGATACGAGCAGTACTTC.

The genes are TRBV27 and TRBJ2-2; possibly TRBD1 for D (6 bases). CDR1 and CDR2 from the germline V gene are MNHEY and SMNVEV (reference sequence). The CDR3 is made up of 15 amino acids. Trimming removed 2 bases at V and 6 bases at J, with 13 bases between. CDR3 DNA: TGTGCCAGCAGTTTAAGACAGGCCTTGGCCGGGGAGCTGTTTTTT. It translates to CASSLRQALAGELFF.

CDR3 sequence (DNA): TGTGCCAGCAGCACCAGACAGGTACCCTTCGGGGGGGGCTACACCTTC. It encodes CASSTRQVPFGGGYTF. V and J are TRBV13 and TRBJ1-2; a possible D gene is TRBD1 (6 bases). The germline gives CDR1 PRHDT, CDR2 FYEKMQ (reference sequence). V shed 5 bases and J shed 8 bases, with 24 bases lying between them. This CDR3 contains 16 residues.

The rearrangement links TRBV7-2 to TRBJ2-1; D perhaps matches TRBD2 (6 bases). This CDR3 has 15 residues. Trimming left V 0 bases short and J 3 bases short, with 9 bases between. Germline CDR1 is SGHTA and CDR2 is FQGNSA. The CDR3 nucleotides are TGTGCCAGCAGCTTAGCGATTAGCGGCTACAATGAGCAGTTCTTC. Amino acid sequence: CASSLAISGYNEQFF.

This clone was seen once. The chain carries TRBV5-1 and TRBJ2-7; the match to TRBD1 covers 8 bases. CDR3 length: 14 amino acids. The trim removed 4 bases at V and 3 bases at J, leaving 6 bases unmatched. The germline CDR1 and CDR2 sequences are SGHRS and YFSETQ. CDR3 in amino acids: CASSLQGGLYEQYF. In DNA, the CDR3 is TGCGCCAGCAGCCTACAGGGGGGCCTCTACGAGCAGTACTTC.

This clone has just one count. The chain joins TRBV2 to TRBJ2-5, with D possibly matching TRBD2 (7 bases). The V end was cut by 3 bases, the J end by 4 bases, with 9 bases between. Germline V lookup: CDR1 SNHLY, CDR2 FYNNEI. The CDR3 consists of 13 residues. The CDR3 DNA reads TGTGCCAGCAGTGAGGGGGGGCTAGAGACCCAGTACTTC. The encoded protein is CASSEGGLETQYF.

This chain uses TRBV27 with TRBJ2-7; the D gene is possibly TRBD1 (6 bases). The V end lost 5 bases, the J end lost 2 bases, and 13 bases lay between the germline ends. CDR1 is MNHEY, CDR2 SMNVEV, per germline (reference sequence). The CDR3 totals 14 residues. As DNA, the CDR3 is TGTGCCAGCAGTACATATAGACAGGCCTACGAGCAGTACTTC. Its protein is CASSTYRQAYEQYF.

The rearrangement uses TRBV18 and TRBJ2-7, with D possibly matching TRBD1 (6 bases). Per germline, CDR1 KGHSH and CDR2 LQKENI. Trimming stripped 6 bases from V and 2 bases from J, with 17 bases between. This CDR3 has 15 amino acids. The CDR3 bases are TGTGCCAGCTCTCCCACAGGGCCGGGCCCCTACGAGCAGTACTTC. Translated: CASSPTGPGPYEQYF. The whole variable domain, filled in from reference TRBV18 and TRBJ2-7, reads NAGVMQNPRHLVRRRGQEARLRCSPMKGHSHVYWYRQLPEEGLKFMVYLQKENIIDESGMPKERFSAEFPKEGPSILRIQQVVRGDSAAYFCASSPTGPGPYEQYFGPGTRLTVT.

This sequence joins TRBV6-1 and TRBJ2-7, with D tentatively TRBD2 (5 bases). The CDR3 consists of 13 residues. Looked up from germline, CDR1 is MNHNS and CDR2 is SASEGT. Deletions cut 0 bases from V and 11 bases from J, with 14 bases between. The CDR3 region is CASSEALRDWEYF. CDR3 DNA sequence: TGTGCCAGCAGTGAAGCTTTGAGGGATTGGGAGTACTTC.